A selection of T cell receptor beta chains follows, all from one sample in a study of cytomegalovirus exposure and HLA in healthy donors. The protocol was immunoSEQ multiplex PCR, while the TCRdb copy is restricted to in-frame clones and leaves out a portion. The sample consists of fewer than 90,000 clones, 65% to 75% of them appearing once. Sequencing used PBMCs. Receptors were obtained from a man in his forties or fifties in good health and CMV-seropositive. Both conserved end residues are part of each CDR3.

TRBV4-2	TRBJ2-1	CASSQGHQGNEQFF
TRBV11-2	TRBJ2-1	CASSGGFGLAGGRSNEQFF
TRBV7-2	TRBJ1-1	CASSLATGANTEAFF
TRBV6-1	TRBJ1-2	CASSEVRQSYGYTF
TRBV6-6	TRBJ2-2	CASSYLGTGGPGELFF
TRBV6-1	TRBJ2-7	CASSDLRQTYEQYF
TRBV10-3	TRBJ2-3	CAILAGETDTQYF
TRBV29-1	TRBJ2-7	CSATELAGYEQYF
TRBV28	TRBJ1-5	CASSPLLWLGNQPQHF
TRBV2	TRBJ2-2	CASTSGPGTGELFF
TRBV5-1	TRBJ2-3	CASSLAGQGGDTQYF
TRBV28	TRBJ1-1	CASEGQPRNTEAFF
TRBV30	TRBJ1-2	CAWSRERTYNPYGYTF
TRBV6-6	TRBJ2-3	CASSYSGGGTGYF
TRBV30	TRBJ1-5	CAWRPREHNQPQHF
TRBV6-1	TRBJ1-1	CASSEIGTNRKAFF
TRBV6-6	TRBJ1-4	CASSPRTGAREKLFF
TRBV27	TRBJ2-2	CASCPWGGATGELFF
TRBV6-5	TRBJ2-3	CASSYNPSTDTQYF
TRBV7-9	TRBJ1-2	CASSPRYGYTF
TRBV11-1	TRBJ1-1	CASSKRGEAFF
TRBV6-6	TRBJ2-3	CARPWGASGTRDTQYF
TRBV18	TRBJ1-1	CASSPLGWAGDGGTEAFF
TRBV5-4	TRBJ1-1	CASSFGSGTRETEAFF
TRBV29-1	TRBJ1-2	CSVDLTQGGYGYTF
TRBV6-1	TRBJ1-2	CASSHQGSVGYGYTF
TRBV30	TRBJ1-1	CAWSTPDLGQGIEAFF
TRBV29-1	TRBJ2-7	CSVDLTVAGYEQYF
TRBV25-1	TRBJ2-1	CASSEGGGLSYNEQFF
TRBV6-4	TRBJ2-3	CASSDSGSSDTQYF
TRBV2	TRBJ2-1	CASSERGGTGLNEQFF
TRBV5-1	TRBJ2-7	CASSLAGTHGDEQYF
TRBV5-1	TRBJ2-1	CASSPGQGAYNEQFF
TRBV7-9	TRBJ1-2	CASSPQGGGGGYTF
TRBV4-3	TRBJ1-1	CASSQDLGGEAFF